One and the same sample provided the 32 T cell receptor beta chains below, sequenced in a study of OX40 agonist ivuxolimab in advanced cancers. The protocol was immunoSEQ multiplex PCR, while the TCRdb copy is restricted to in-frame clones and leaves out a portion. Here the sample spans 45,000 or so clones, about 90% being singletons. Sequencing was performed on CD4+ or CD8+ T cells sorted from blood, taken in a trial of the OX40 agonist ivuxolimab. The receptors come from an adult with an advanced solid tumor such as melanoma, head and neck, liver or kidney cancer.

This chain connects TRBV19 to TRBJ2-1; 14 nucleotides agree with TRBD2. J gave up 8 bases and V 4 bases, and 1 base lay outside the gene matches. CDR3 size: 14 residues. Germline CDR1 reads LNHDA; CDR2 reads SQIVND (reference sequence). CDR3 residues: CASSRLAGGDEQFF. CDR3 bases: TGTGCCAGTAGTAGACTAGCGGGAGGGGATGAGCAGTTCTTC.

The rearrangement links TRBV15 to TRBJ2-1, with 7 nucleotides matching TRBD2. V lost 9 bases, J lost 10 bases, and 9 bases stayed unmatched. Per the germline V gene, CDR1 is LNHNV and CDR2 is YYDKDF (reference sequence). The CDR3 length is 12 residues. CDR3 sequence reads: CATGRAQVEQFF. CDR3 nucleotides: TGTGCCACGGGGAGGGCCCAGGTGGAGCAGTTCTTC. The entire variable domain, with the rest obtained from reference TRBV15 and TRBJ2-1, is as follows: DAMVIQNPRYQVTQFGKPVTLSCSQTLNHNVMYWYQQKSSQAPKLLFHYYDKDFNNEADTPDNFQSRRPNTSFCFLDIRSPGLGDTAMYLCATGRAQVEQFFGPGTRLTVL.

The V and J genes are TRBV5-4 and TRBJ1-5, with TRBD1 matching over 8 bases. V dropped 1 base and J dropped 11; count of bases not matched to a gene: 11. The CDR3 is 15 residues long. CDR1 is SGHNT and CDR2 is YYREEE in the germline V gene (reference sequence). This chain's CDR3 is CASSLSPSGGESQHF. Written as DNA, the CDR3 is TGTGCCAGCAGCTTGTCCCCCTCAGGGGGCGAGTCCCAGCATTTT.

The chain couples TRBV11-1 to TRBJ1-2; weak D call: TRBD1 (6 bases). The CDR3 loop spans 15 amino acids. The V end was cut by 3 bases, the J end by 2 bases, with 13 bases between. The germline V gene encodes CDR1 SGHAT and CDR2 FQDESV (reference sequence). CDR3 sequence (DNA): TGTGCCAGCAGCTTGGGACATTTGATGAACTATGGCTACACCTTC. Amino acids: CASSLGHLMNYGYTF.

This clone was recorded a few times. The chain combines TRBV9 with TRBJ2-3, with D perhaps matching TRBD2 (6 bases). The ends were cut back, 2 bases at V and 3 bases at J, with 13 bases in the middle. CDR3 length: 15 residues. Germline V gene sequence: CDR1 SGDLS, CDR2 YYNGEE. As DNA, the CDR3 is TGTGCCAGCAGCGTGGGGGTGCGGGAAACAGATACGCAGTATTTT. The encoded protein is CASSVGVRETDTQYF.

The V and J genes are TRBV7-2 and TRBJ2-1; 7 nucleotides align to TRBD1. The CDR3 extends over 14 amino acids. With V trimmed by 10 bases and J by 6 bases, 12 bases remained unmatched. In germline, CDR1 is SGHTA, CDR2 FQGNSA. This chain's CDR3 is CATGEQGRVNEQFF. CDR3 in DNA: TGTGCCACAGGGGAACAGGGGCGGGTCAATGAGCAGTTCTTC.

V and J are TRBV11-3 and TRBJ1-2; D may be TRBD1 (6 bases). Germline-derived CDR1 and CDR2 are SGHNT and YENEEA. CDR3 size: 19 residues. V was pared by 7 bases and J by 1 base, with 28 bases between. DNA for the CDR3: TGTGCCAGCAACCAAACACAGGGCCGAATGGTGGGGAGTAACTATGGCTACACCTTC. This codes for CASNQTQGRMVGSNYGYTF.

V usage is TRBV28 and J usage is TRBJ1-2; tentative D call: TRBD1 (6 bases). This CDR3 has 15 residues. Per germline, CDR1 MDHEN and CDR2 SYDVKM. V gave up 2 bases and J gave up 4 bases, with 14 bases separating them. In DNA form, the CDR3 reads TGTGCCAGCAGTTTAGAGTTGGGGGCAGCCTATGGCTACACCTTC. Translation gives CASSLELGAAYGYTF.

V and J are TRBV11-2 and TRBJ1-4, with 7 bases fitting TRBD1. CDR1 is SGHAT, CDR2 FQNNGV, per germline. The CDR3 loop spans 15 amino acids. J gave up 5 bases and V 5 bases, and 8 bases lay outside the gene matches. The CDR3 sequence is CASSPRDSLNEKLFF. The CDR3 DNA sequence: TGTGCCAGCAGCCCGAGGGACAGCCTAAATGAAAAACTGTTTTTT.

V is TRBV7-9 and J is TRBJ1-3, with TRBD1 matching over 11 bases. Germline V lookup: CDR1 SEHNR, CDR2 FQNEAQ (reference sequence). The trim removed 7 bases at V and 2 bases at J, leaving 4 bases unmatched. CDR3 length: 15 amino acids. CDR3 nucleotide sequence: TGTGCCAGCACTCGGGACAGGGGGGCTGGAAACACCATATATTTT. Encoded protein: CASTRDRGAGNTIYF.

This chain connects TRBV28 to TRBJ2-1; unclear D gene. Per the germline V gene, CDR1 is MDHEN and CDR2 is SYDVKM. Trimming took 3 bases from V and 8 from J, leaving 14 bases between them. The CDR3 is 14 amino acids. CDR3 DNA sequence: TGTGCCAGCAGTTTGGTCCCCGGCCGCTATGAGCAGTTCTTC. This codes for CASSLVPGRYEQFF.

Of note for this clone: The junction shows a germline mismatch at one end, possibly a read error. The CDR3 DNA reads as TGTGCTAGCAGCTTATCTGCCGGGACAGGAGAAAACATTCAGTACTTC. It translates to CASSLSAGTGENIQYF. V usage is TRBV7-7 and J usage is TRBJ2-4, with TRBD1 matching 8 bases. This CDR3 is built from 16 residues. Per the germline V gene, CDR1 is SSHAT and CDR2 is FNYEAQ (reference sequence). The variable domain in full, completed from reference TRBV7-7 and TRBJ2-4, reads GAGVSQSPRYKVTKRGQDVTLRCDPISSHATLYWYQQALGQGPEFLTYFNYEAQPDKSGLPSDRFSAERPEGSISTLTIQRTEQRDSAMYRCASSLSAGTGENIQYFGAGTRLSVL.

The gene calls are TRBV11-2 and TRBJ2-1; 13 bases align to TRBD2. The germline gives CDR1 SGHAT, CDR2 FQNNGV. The ends lost 6 bases at V and 0 bases at J; junction bases unmatched: 8. The CDR3 totals 18 residues. The CDR3 sequence: CASRRLAGGPSSYNEQFF. The DNA for the CDR3 is TGTGCCAGCAGGAGACTAGCGGGAGGCCCGAGCTCCTACAATGAGCAGTTCTTC.

The J gene is TRBJ2-7, the V gene TRBV19; unclear D gene. CDR1 LNHDA and CDR2 SQIVND come from the germline V gene (reference sequence). The CDR3 has 13 amino acids. V was pared by 3 bases and J by 1 base, with 7 bases between. CDR3 in DNA: TGTGCCAGTAGTATTGCGCGGTCCTACGAGCAGTACTTC. Its translation is CASSIARSYEQYF.

V usage is TRBV19 and J usage is TRBJ2-1; 7 nucleotides align to TRBD2. This CDR3 region has 16 residues. After removal of 7 bases from V and 5 bases from J, the junction contained 14 bases not matched to a gene. The germline V gene encodes CDR1 LNHDA and CDR2 SQIVND (reference sequence). CDR3 DNA sequence: TGTGCCAGTAAGGGCGGGAGTCTCTTACCACACAATGAGCAGTTCTTC. Translation gives CASKGGSLLPHNEQFF.

V gene TRBV19 combines with J gene TRBJ2-5, with D possibly being TRBD2 (6 bases). V dropped 2 bases and J dropped 5 bases, with 12 bases sitting between them. Germline values: CDR1 LNHDA, CDR2 SQIVND (reference sequence). The length of the CDR3 is 14 residues. The CDR3 DNA is TGTGCCAGTAGTATACGGGGGAGGTCGGAGACCCAGTACTTC. Translating gives CASSIRGRSETQYF.

The rearrangement links TRBV28 to TRBJ1-2, with 8 bases that match TRBD1. The CDR3 has 15 amino acids. The germline CDR1 and CDR2 sequences are MDHEN and SYDVKM. Trimming removed 1 base from V and 3 bases from J; junction bases left unmatched: 4. The CDR3 sequence: CASSLLQGAYYGYTF. The DNA for the CDR3 is TGTGCCAGCAGTTTATTGCAGGGGGCCTACTATGGCTACACCTTC.

The rearrangement links TRBV19 to TRBJ2-7, with D uncertain. CDR1 and CDR2 (germline): LNHDA, SQIVND (reference sequence). With 4 bases removed from V and 4 bases from J, the gap between germline ends came to 11 bases. CDR3 length: 13 residues. The CDR3 sequence: CASSTTAIYEQYF. In DNA form, the CDR3 reads TGTGCCAGTAGTACCACCGCCATTTACGAGCAGTACTTC.

The chain has TRBV2 and TRBJ1-1; tentatively, D is TRBD1 (5 bases). V was trimmed by 1 base and J by 5 bases, leaving 11 bases between them. The CDR3 spans 14 residues. Germline CDR1 reads SNHLY; CDR2 reads FYNNEI. The CDR3 region is CASSEGRGRTEAFF. CDR3 nucleotides: TGTGCCAGCAGTGAAGGGAGGGGTAGGACTGAAGCTTTCTTT. Using reference TRBV2 and TRBJ1-1 for the parts outside the CDR3, the full variable domain is EPEVTQTPSHQVTQMGQEVILRCVPISNHLYFYWYRQILGQKVEFLVSFYNNEISEKSEIFDDQFSVERPDGSNFTLKIRSTKLEDSAMYFCASSEGRGRTEAFFGQGTRLTVV.

The chain joins TRBV11-2 to TRBJ1-1; the D is unclear. Germline assignment: CDR1 SGHAT and CDR2 FQNNGV. Trimming stripped 7 bases from V and 1 base from J, with 13 bases between. The CDR3 totals 14 residues. The CDR3 sequence is CASNPRYRNTEAFF. In DNA, the CDR3 is TGTGCCAGCAACCCCAGGTACAGGAACACTGAAGCTTTCTTT.

This clone has just one count. The J gene is TRBJ2-1, the V gene TRBV4-2; tentatively, D is TRBD1 (6 bases). Trimming shortened V by 1 base and J by 3 bases, and 13 bases separated the two germline ends. Germline V gene sequence: CDR1 LGHNA, CDR2 YNFKEQ. This CDR3 region has 16 residues. CDR3 bases: TGTGCCAGCAGCCAAGTTAGACAGGCGGGCTACAATGAGCAGTTCTTC. Translation gives CASSQVRQAGYNEQFF.

V usage is TRBV7-6 and J usage is TRBJ2-7; D is perhaps TRBD1 (5 bases). The CDR3 loop spans 14 amino acids. Trimming stripped 2 bases from V and 7 bases from J, with 15 bases between. The germline gives CDR1 SGHVS, CDR2 FNYEAQ. The CDR3 here is CASSLTQDAREQYF. The DNA for the CDR3 is TGTGCCAGCAGCTTAACACAGGATGCGCGGGAGCAGTACTTC.

This clone was seen only a few times. This chain joins TRBV7-3 and TRBJ2-2, with 8 bases that match TRBD2. Trimming cost V 3 bases and J 7 bases; bases outside gene matches: 13. The CDR3 covers 17 residues. Germline V gives CDR1 SGHTA, CDR2 FQGTGA. The CDR3 DNA reads as TGTGCCAGCAGCTTTACCCCGGGGGGGGCCCTCGGCGGGGAGCTGTTTTTT. Protein: CASSFTPGGALGGELFF.

The J gene is TRBJ2-5, the V gene TRBV11-2; D is unclear. The germline gives CDR1 SGHAT, CDR2 FQNNGV. V was clipped by 2 bases and J by 2 bases, with 12 bases between them. This CDR3 is 15 amino acids long. In DNA form, the CDR3 reads TGTGCCAGCAGCTTAAGTTCTCTACTTCAAGAGACCCAGTACTTC. Translated: CASSLSSLLQETQYF.

This clone turned up a few times. This CDR3 reads CASSWVGATGTDTQYF. CDR3 bases: TGTGCCAGCAGTTGGGTGGGAGCCACCGGCACAGATACGCAGTATTTT. The V gene is TRBV27, the J gene TRBJ2-3, with D tentatively TRBD2 (5 bases). Per germline, CDR1 MNHEY and CDR2 SMNVEV (reference sequence). Trimming shortened V by 4 bases and J by 1 base, and 15 bases separated the two germline ends. This CDR3 is built from 16 residues.

The genes are TRBV2 and TRBJ1-6; D is undetermined. This CDR3 is 14 amino acids long. The V and J ends lost 7 bases and 7 bases respectively, with 14 bases between them. The germline V gene has CDR1 SNHLY and CDR2 FYNNEI. The DNA for the CDR3 is TGTGCCAGCACTAGAGAGAGGTCAAATTCACCCCTCCACTTT. Translating it yields CASTRERSNSPLHF.

This clone was observed a few times. The J gene is TRBJ2-1, the V gene TRBV18; no clear D gene. Trimming pared 7 bases from V and 5 bases from J, leaving 6 bases between. The germline gives CDR1 KGHSH, CDR2 LQKENI. CDR3 size: 11 residues. The CDR3 sequence is CASYRDNEQFF. CDR3 coding DNA: TGTGCCAGCTACCGGGACAATGAGCAGTTCTTC.

This chain connects TRBV2 to TRBJ1-2; the match to TRBD1 covers 9 bases. V shed 6 bases and J 2 bases; nucleotides not matched to a gene: 7. CDR1 and CDR2 (germline): SNHLY, FYNNEI. There are 15 residues in the CDR3. The DNA for the CDR3 is TGTGCCAGCAGCGTTGGGACAGGGAAGAACTATGGCTACACCTTC. This encodes CASSVGTGKNYGYTF.

This clone has a single count. The chain employs TRBV6-5 and TRBJ2-5; 7 bases are shared with TRBD2. The CDR3 is 13 amino acids. From germline, CDR1 is MNHEY and CDR2 SVGAGI. The V and J ends lost 3 bases and 13 bases, in that order; junction bases with no gene match: 11. In DNA form, the CDR3 reads TGTGCCAGCAGTTATGGACGGGAGGCCGGCCTGTACTTC. Translated, it gives CASSYGREAGLYF.

V and J are TRBV4-3 and TRBJ1-4, with no clear D. V lost 4 bases to trimming and J lost 10 bases, with 10 bases between them. CDR3 size: 12 residues. Germline V lookup: CDR1 LGHNA, CDR2 YSLEER. CDR3 in DNA: TGCGCCAGCAGCCCCATTGCGGGAAAACTGTTTTTT. Translated: CASSPIAGKLFF.

The rearrangement links TRBV11-2 to TRBJ2-7; perhaps TRBD2 as D (5 bases). Per the germline V gene, CDR1 is SGHAT and CDR2 is FQNNGV. The CDR3 is 13 residues long. Trimming stripped 2 bases from V and 1 base from J, with 6 bases between. This chain's CDR3 is CASSLRGSYEQYF. For the CDR3, the DNA is TGTGCCAGCAGCTTACGGGGATCCTACGAGCAGTACTTC.

V gene TRBV7-2 combines with J gene TRBJ2-1; TRBD2 agrees at 13 bases. This CDR3 has 14 residues. The germline gives CDR1 SGHTA, CDR2 FQGNSA. The V segment lost 5 bases and the J segment 9 bases; nucleotides outside the gene matches: 4. Here the CDR3 reads CASSVTSGRGEQFF. The CDR3 DNA is TGTGCCAGCAGCGTTACTAGCGGGAGGGGTGAGCAGTTCTTC.